The 3 T cell receptor beta chains in this list originate from one sample, sequenced in a study of T cell responses to AZD1222 COVID-19 vaccine. Some clones are missing from TCRdb's copy, which holds only in-frame ones; the method was immunoSEQ multiplex PCR. The sample has approximately 100,000 clones, nearly 90% seen once. This specimen was peripheral blood, taken on day 0 of MenACWY control vaccination. Every receptor here comes from an adult in good health.

The V call is TRBV6-1, the J call TRBJ1-3, with D maybe TRBD1 (5 bases). Germline CDR1 is MNHNS and CDR2 is SASEGT. Trimming cost V 6 bases and J 0 bases, with 9 bases left between them. CDR3 length: 14 amino acids. In DNA, the CDR3 is TGTGCCAGCAGCCGTGACAGCTCTGGAAACACCATATATTTT. Protein product: CASSRDSSGNTIYF.

This sequence joins TRBV11-2 and TRBJ1-2, with 8 bases that match TRBD1. The CDR3 totals 16 residues. Germline CDR1 is SGHAT and CDR2 is FQNNGV. V was pared by 5 bases and J by 6 bases, with 14 bases of the junction left unmatched. CDR3 residues: CASSHRQGSKANGYTF. The CDR3 region has the DNA TGTGCCAGCAGCCACCGACAGGGGTCCAAGGCGAATGGCTACACCTTC.

The chain joins TRBV28 to TRBJ2-7, with D unresolved. This CDR3 contains 13 residues. V lost 7 bases and J 2 bases, leaving 12 bases between the germline ends. Germline-derived CDR1 and CDR2 are MDHEN and SYDVKM. CDR3 DNA sequence: TGTGCCAGCAAAATCACCGCCGCCTACGAGCAGTACTTC. Translating gives CASKITAAYEQYF. Together with reference TRBV28 and TRBJ2-7, the CDR3 gives the full variable domain: DVKVTQSSRYLVKRTGEKVFLECVQDMDHENMFWYRQDPGLGLRLIYFSYDVKMKEKGDIPEGYSVSREKKERFSLILESASTNQTSMYLCASKITAAYEQYFGPGTRLTVT.